The T cell receptor (beta chain) described here comes from a study of early T cells in non-severe SARS-CoV-2 infection. The overall study: The sequenced material was bulk RNA from unsorted whole blood, and its chains were unpaired.

This clonotype was counted between two and nine times. The antigen is undetermined. Attached unique molecular identifiers marked individual cDNA molecules. MiXCR, run by TCRdb on the 5' RACE reads, gives a single entry per CDR3 protein. The table has around 47,000 distinct CDR3 sequences, 11% seen once; the top ten hold around a fifth. V lost 7 bases and J 8 bases, leaving 26 bases between the germline ends. Germline-derived CDR1 and CDR2 are SQVTM and ANQGSEA. The CDR3 extends over 15 amino acids. Findings and caveats of the study: The VDJdb matching leaned toward anti-spike CD8 responses and overlooked private and CD4 specificities.

The sequence came from an adult who was a healthcare worker with PCR-confirmed SARS-CoV-2 infection or an uninfected control (not recorded which). The chain employs TRBV29-1 and TRBJ1-2, with D possibly being TRBD1 (5 bases). The specimen was whole blood. The CDR3 DNA reads as TGCAGCGATGGCGAACAGGTGGATCTCTTCCGCGGCTACACCTTC. Residues: CSDGEQVDLFRGYTF.